Described below is a single T cell receptor (beta chain) sequence and its context. Germline CDR1 MNHEY, CDR2 SMNVEV (reference sequence). Trimming pared 5 bases from V and 4 bases from J, leaving 12 bases between. This CDR3 has 14 amino acids. Clones were read by immunoSEQ multiplex PCR, and TCRdb kept only the in-frame ones, dropping some. This sample's table reports under 200,000 clones. The data stem from a study of control samples from healthy donors and cancer patients. This receptor was identified in a woman aged 30 to 39 in good health. The rearrangement links TRBV27 to TRBJ2-1; D is ambiguous. Source material: blood. Here the CDR3 DNA reads TGTGCCAGCAGTCGTCCATTAGGGTACAATGAGCAGTTCTTC. Translation: CASSRPLGYNEQFF.